Below are 9 T cell receptor beta chains sequenced from a single sample in a study of CD8 T cells in Susac syndrome. Random hexamers primed reverse transcription of roughly 0.45 to 1 ug RNA. From the immunoSEQ multiplex PCR reads, TCRdb called clonotypes with MiXCR, one entry per CDR3 protein. The sample has about 300,000 distinct CDR3 sequences; 70% to 90% are singletons. What was sequenced was CD8+ T cells from PBMCs. The source is a human donor with multiple sclerosis.

The CDR3 DNA is TGTGCCAGCAGCGTAGAGGGCAGGTTAAATGAAAAACTGTTTTTT. Translating gives CASSVEGRLNEKLFF. The chain recombines TRBV9 with TRBJ1-4; no clear D gene. The CDR3 spans 15 residues. Germline V gene sequence: CDR1 SGDLS, CDR2 YYNGEE. With 0 bases removed from V and 5 bases from J, the gap between germline ends came to 11 bases.

CDR3 sequence: CASSQIGEGTEAFF. Written as DNA, the CDR3 is TGTGCCAGCAGCCAAATAGGGGAGGGTACTGAAGCTTTCTTT. This sequence joins TRBV3-1 and TRBJ1-1; possible D gene TRBD1, 5 bases. Germline V gene sequence: CDR1 LGHDT, CDR2 YNNKEL (reference sequence). V was trimmed by 2 bases and J by 5 bases, leaving 12 bases between them. The CDR3 spans 14 residues.

This chain uses TRBV24-1 with TRBJ2-2; possible D gene TRBD1, 5 bases. The CDR3 spans 14 residues. V lost 0 bases and J lost 4, with 5 bases in between. From germline, CDR1 is KGHDR and CDR2 SFDVKD. CDR3 in amino acids: CATSDLQGTGELFF. Here the CDR3 DNA reads TGTGCCACCAGTGATTTGCAGGGCACCGGGGAGCTGTTTTTT.

The rearrangement joins TRBV27 to TRBJ2-6; D gene ambiguous. Germline V gene lookup returns CDR1 MNHEY and CDR2 SMNVEV (reference sequence). V lost 3 bases, J lost 2 bases, and 2 bases lay in between. This CDR3 has 13 amino acids. CDR3 nucleotides: TGTGCCAGCAGTTTTCCTGGGGCCAACGTCCTGACTTTC. It codes for CASSFPGANVLTF.

The chain employs TRBV6-2 or TRBV6-3 and TRBJ2-7; D not resolved. CDR3 length: 12 amino acids. Deletions cut 7 bases from V and 7 bases from J, with 14 bases between. Per the germline V gene, CDR1 is MNHEY and CDR2 is SVGEGT. The CDR3 spells CASTPVPPEQYF. CDR3 in DNA: TGTGCCAGCACCCCGGTCCCTCCTGAGCAGTACTTC.

This rearrangement joins TRBV27 to TRBJ2-1; 8 nucleotides agree with TRBD1. The CDR3 is made up of 14 amino acids. Per germline, CDR1 MNHEY and CDR2 SMNVEV (reference sequence). V was clipped by 6 bases and J by 7 bases; unmatched bases: 8. CDR3 region: CASSPDRVGNEQFF. The DNA of the CDR3 is TGTGCCAGCAGCCCGGACAGGGTAGGGAATGAGCAGTTCTTC.

This chain connects TRBV20-1 to TRBJ2-7; tentatively, D is TRBD2 (6 bases). Germline assignment: CDR1 DFQATT and CDR2 SNEGSKA (reference sequence). This CDR3 contains 15 residues. The V end was cut by 3 bases, the J end by 2 bases, with 17 bases between. CDR3 amino acids: CSARVLAGSTYEQYF. In DNA, the CDR3 is TGCAGTGCTAGGGTCCTTGCGGGAAGCACCTACGAGCAGTACTTC.

This clonotype appeared once. V usage is TRBV9 and J usage is TRBJ1-1, with D possibly matching TRBD1 (5 bases). The germline gives CDR1 SGDLS, CDR2 YYNGEE. The CDR3 contains 15 residues. V was cut by 0 bases and J by 0 bases, with 9 bases left in between. DNA of the CDR3: TGTGCCAGCAGCGTAGCGGGGGTCATGAACACTGAAGCTTTCTTT. As protein: CASSVAGVMNTEAFF.

J is TRBJ1-4 and V is TRBV5-6, with D uncertain. V was clipped by 4 bases and J by 7 bases, with 17 bases between them. The germline gives CDR1 SGHDT, CDR2 YYEEEE. The CDR3 runs 15 residues. CDR3 region: CASSVFGSVSEKLFF. The CDR3, as DNA: TGTGCCAGCAGCGTTTTCGGGAGTGTGAGTGAAAAACTGTTTTTT.